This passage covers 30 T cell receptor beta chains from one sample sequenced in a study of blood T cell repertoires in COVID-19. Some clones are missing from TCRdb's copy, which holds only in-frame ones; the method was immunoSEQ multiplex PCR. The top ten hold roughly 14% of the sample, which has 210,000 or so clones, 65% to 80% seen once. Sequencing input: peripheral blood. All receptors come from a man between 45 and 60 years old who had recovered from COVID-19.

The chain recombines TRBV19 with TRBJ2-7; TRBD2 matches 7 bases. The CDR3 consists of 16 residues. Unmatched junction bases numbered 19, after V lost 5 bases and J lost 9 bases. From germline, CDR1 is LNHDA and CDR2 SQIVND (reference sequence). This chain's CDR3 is CASSLTSDRGPIRQYF. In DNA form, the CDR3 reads TGTGCCAGTAGTCTCACTAGCGATCGAGGGCCTATACGGCAGTACTTC.

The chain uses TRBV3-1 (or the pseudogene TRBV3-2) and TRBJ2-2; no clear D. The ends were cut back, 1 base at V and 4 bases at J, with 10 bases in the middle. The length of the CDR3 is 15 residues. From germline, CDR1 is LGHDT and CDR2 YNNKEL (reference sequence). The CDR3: CASSQARLITGELFF. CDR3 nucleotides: TGTGCCAGCAGCCAAGCGCGCCTAATCACCGGGGAGCTGTTTTTT.

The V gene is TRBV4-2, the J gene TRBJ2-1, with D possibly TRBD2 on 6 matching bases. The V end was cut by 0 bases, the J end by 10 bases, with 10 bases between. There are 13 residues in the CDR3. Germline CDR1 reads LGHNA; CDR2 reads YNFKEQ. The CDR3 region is CASSQDGAGEQFF. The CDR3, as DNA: TGTGCCAGCAGCCAAGATGGGGCGGGGGAGCAGTTCTTC.

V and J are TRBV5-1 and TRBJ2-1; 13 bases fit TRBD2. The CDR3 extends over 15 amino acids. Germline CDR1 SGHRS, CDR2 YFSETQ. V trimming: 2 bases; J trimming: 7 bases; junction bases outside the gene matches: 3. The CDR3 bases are TGCGCCAGCAGCTTACTAGCGGGAGGGGAAAATGAGCAGTTCTTC. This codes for CASSLLAGGENEQFF.

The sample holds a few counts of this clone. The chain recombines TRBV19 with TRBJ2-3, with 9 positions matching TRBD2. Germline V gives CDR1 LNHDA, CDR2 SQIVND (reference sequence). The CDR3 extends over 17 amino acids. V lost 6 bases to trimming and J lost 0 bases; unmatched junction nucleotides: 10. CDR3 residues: CASRDLLAGESTDTQYF. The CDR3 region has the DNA TGTGCCAGTAGGGACCTCTTAGCGGGGGAAAGCACAGATACGCAGTATTTT.

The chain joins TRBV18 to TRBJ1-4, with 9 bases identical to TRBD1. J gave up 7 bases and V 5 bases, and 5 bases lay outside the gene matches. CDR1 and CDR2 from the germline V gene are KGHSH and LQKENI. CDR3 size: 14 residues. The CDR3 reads CASSSGQGFEKLFF. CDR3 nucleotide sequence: TGTGCCAGCTCATCGGGACAGGGATTTGAAAAACTGTTTTTT.

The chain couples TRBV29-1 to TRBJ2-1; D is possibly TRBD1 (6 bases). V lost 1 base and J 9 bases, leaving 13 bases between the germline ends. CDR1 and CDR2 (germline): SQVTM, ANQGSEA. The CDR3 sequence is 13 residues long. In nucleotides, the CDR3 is TGCAGCGTTGAAGGACTCATCAGGGGTGAGCAGTTCTTC. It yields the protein CSVEGLIRGEQFF.

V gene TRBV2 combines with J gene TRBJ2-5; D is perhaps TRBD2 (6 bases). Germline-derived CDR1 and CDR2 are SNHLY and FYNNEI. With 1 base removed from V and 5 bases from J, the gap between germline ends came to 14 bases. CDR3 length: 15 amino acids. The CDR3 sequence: CASSEDLTRGETQYF. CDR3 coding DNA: TGTGCCAGCAGTGAAGATCTAACCCGGGGGGAGACCCAGTACTTC.

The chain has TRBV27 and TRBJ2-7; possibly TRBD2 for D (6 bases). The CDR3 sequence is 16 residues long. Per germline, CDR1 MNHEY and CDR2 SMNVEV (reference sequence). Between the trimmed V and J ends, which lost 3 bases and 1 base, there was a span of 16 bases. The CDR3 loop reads CASSFRRDAGSYEQYF. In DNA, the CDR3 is TGTGCCAGCAGTTTTCGCCGGGACGCGGGATCCTACGAGCAGTACTTC.

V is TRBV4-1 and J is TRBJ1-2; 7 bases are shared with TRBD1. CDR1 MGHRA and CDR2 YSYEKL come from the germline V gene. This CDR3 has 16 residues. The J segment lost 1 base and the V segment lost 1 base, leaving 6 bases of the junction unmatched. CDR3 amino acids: CASSQAEGAINYGYTF. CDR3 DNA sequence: TGCGCCAGCAGCCAAGCGGAGGGGGCTATTAACTATGGCTACACCTTC.

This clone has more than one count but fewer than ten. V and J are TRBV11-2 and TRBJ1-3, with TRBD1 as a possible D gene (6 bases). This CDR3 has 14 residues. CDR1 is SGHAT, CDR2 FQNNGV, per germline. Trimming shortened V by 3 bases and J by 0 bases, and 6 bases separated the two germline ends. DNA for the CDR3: TGTGCCAGCAGCTTGACAGGCTCTGGAAACACCATATATTTT. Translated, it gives CASSLTGSGNTIYF.

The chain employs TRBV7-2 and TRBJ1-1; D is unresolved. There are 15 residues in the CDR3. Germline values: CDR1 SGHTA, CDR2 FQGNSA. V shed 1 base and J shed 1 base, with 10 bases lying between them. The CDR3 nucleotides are TGTGCCAGCAGCTTAGATAACGGTAAGAACACTGAAGCTTTCTTT. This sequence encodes CASSLDNGKNTEAFF.

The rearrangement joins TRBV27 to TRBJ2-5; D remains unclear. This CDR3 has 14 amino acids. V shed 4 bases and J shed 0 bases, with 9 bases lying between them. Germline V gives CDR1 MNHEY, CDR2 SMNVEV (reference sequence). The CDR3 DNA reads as TGTGCCAGCAGTTCCAGTATCAACCAAGAGACCCAGTACTTC. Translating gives CASSSSINQETQYF.

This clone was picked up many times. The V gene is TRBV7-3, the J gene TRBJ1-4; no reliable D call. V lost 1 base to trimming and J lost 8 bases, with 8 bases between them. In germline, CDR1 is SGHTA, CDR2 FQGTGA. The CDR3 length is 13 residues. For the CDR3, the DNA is TGTGCCAGCAGCTTAAGTCCGGGGGAAAAACTGTTTTTT. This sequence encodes CASSLSPGEKLFF.

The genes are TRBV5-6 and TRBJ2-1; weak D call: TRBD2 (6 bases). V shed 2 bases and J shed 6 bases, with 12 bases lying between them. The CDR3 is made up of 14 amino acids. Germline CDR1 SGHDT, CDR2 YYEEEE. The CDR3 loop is CASSFGGKLNEQFF. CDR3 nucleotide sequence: TGTGCCAGCAGCTTCGGCGGGAAACTCAATGAGCAGTTCTTC.

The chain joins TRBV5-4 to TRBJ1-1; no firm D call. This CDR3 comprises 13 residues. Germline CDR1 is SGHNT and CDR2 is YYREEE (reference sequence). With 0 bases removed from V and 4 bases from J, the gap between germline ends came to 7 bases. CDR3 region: CASSLDRTTEAFF. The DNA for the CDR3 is TGTGCCAGCAGCTTGGACAGAACCACTGAAGCTTTCTTT.

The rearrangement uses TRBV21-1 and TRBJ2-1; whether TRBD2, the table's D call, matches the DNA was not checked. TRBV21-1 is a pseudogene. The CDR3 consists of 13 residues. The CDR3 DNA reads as TGTGCCATCCGCAGGGACTATAACAATGAGCAGTTCTTC. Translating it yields CAIRRDYNNEQFF.

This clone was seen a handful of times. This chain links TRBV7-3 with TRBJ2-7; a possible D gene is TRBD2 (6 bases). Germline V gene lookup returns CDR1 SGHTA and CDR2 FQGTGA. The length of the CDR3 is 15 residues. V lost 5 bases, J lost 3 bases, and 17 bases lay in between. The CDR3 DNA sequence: TGTGCCAGCAGCCAGTACGGCGGAGGGTTCTACGAGCAGTACTTC. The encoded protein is CASSQYGGGFYEQYF.

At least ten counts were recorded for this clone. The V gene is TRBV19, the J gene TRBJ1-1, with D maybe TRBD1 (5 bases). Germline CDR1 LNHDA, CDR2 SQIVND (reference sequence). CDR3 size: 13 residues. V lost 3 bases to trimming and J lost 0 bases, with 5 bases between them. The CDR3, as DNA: TGTGCCAGTAGTATGACAGTGAACACTGAAGCTTTCTTT. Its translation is CASSMTVNTEAFF. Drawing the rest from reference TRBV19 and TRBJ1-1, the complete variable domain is DGGITQSPKYLFRKEGQNVTLSCEQNLNHDAMYWYRQDPGQGLRLIYYSQIVNDFQKGDIAEGYSVSREKKESFPLTVTSAQKNPTAFYLCASSMTVNTEAFFGQGTRLTVV.

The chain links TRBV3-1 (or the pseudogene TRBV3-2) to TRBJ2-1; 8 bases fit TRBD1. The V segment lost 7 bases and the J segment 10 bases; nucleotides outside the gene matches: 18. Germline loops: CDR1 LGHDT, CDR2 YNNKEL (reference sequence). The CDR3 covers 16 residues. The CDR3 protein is CASTATWTGIRSEQFF. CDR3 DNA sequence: TGTGCCAGCACCGCGACGTGGACAGGGATTAGGTCGGAGCAGTTCTTC.

CDR3 sequence reads: CASSPADSSNEQFF. CDR3 coding DNA: TGTGCCAGCTCTCCTGCGGATTCAAGCAATGAGCAGTTCTTC. The rearrangement uses TRBV2 and TRBJ2-1, with D hard to call. Trimming took 8 bases from V and 6 from J, leaving 17 bases between them. The CDR3 is made up of 14 amino acids. Germline CDR1 SNHLY, CDR2 FYNNEI.

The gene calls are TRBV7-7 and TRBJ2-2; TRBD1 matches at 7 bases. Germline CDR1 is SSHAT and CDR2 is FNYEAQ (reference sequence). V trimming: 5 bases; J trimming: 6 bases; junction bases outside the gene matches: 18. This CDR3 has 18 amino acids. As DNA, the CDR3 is TGTGCCAGCAGCCCGGGACAGACCCTGGTAGCACACGCCGGGGAGCTGTTTTTT. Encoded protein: CASSPGQTLVAHAGELFF.

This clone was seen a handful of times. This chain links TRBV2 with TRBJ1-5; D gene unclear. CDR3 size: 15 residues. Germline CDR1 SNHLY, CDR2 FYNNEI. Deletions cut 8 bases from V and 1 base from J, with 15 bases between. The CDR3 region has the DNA TGTGCCAGCGCCAGCGAGGGCACGAGCAATCAGCCCCAGCATTTT. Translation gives CASASEGTSNQPQHF.

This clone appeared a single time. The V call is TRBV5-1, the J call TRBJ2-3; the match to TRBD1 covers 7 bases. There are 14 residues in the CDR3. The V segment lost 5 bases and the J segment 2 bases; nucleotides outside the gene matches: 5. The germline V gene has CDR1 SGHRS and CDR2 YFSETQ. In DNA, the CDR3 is TGCGCCAGCAGTTCGGGACAGCACACAGATACGCAGTATTTT. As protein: CASSSGQHTDTQYF.

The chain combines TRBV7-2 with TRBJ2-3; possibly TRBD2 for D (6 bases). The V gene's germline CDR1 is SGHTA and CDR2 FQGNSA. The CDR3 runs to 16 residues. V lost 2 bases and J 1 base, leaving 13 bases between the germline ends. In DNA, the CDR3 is TGTGCCAGCAGCTTATCTCCCCCGGGGGGCACAGATACGCAGTATTTT. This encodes CASSLSPPGGTDTQYF.

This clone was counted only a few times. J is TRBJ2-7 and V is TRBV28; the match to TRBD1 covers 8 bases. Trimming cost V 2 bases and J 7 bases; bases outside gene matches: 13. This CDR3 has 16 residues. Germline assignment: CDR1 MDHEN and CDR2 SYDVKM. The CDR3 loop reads CASSLTSGQGRMEQYF. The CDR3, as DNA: TGTGCCAGCAGTTTAACTTCAGGACAGGGAAGGATGGAGCAGTACTTC.

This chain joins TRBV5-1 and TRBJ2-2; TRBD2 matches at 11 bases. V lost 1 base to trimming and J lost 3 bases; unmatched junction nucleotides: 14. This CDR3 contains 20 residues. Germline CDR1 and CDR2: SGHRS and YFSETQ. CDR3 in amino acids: CASSLRVVAGGPVDTGELFF. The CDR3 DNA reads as TGCGCCAGCAGCTTGAGGGTTGTAGCGGGAGGGCCTGTGGACACCGGGGAGCTGTTTTTT.

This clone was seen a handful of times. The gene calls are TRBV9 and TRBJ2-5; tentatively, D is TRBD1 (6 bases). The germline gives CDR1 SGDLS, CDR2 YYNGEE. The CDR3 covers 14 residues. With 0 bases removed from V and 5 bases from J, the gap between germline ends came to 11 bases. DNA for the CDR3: TGTGCCAGCAGCGTAGCGGGACATTTGGAGACCCAGTACTTC. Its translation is CASSVAGHLETQYF.

CDR3 DNA sequence: TGTGCCAGCTCGGCACAGGGGGGTCAGCCCCAGCATTTT. Translation: CASSAQGGQPQHF. This sequence joins TRBV18 and TRBJ1-5; 8 positions agree with TRBD1. Germline V gene lookup returns CDR1 KGHSH and CDR2 LQKENI. Losses at the gene ends were 6 bases for V and 6 bases for J; bases not matched to a gene: 4. CDR3 length: 13 residues.

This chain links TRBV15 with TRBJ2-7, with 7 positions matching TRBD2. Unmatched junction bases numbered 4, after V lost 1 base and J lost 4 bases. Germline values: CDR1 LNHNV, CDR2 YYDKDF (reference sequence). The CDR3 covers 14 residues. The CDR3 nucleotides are TGTGCCACCAGCAGAGGTGGACTAGTGTACGAGCAGTACTTC. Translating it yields CATSRGGLVYEQYF. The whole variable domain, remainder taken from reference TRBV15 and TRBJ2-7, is DAMVIQNPRYQVTQFGKPVTLSCSQTLNHNVMYWYQQKSSQAPKLLFHYYDKDFNNEADTPDNFQSRRPNTSFCFLDIRSPGLGDTAMYLCATSRGGLVYEQYFGPGTRLTVT.